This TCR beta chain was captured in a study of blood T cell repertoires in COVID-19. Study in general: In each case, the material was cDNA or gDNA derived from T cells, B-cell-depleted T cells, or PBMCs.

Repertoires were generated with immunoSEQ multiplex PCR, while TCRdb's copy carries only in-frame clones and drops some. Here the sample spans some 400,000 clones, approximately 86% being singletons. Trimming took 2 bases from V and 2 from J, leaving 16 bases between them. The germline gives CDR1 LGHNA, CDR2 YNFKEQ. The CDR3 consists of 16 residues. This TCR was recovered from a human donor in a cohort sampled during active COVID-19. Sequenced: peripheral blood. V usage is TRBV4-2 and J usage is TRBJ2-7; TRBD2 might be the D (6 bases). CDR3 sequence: CASSQLVAEDPYEQYF. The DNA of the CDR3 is TGTGCCAGCAGCCAATTAGTAGCGGAGGACCCCTACGAGCAGTACTTC.